The 30 T cell receptor beta chains below come from one sample, sequenced in a study of T-cell memory formation after mild COVID-19 (dated by TCRdb to the early 2020s). Library preparation employed 5' RACE. Instrument used: Illumina NovaSeq 6000. TCRdb passed the public sequencing reads through fastp at Q25 and MiXCR, retaining productive beta sequences. Records with the same CDR3 protein are collapsed into one entry carrying the most frequent genes and DNA. A total of fewer than 700,000 distinct CDR3 sequences appear in this sample, roughly 18% of them only once. Clones ranked in the top ten supply around 11% of the sample. The specimen was PBMCs or a T cell subset sorted from them (not recorded which). These receptors were collected from an adult woman who had mild COVID-19 (a few samples of this study predate the infection). The sample titles of this study are shuffled in the database, so cell type and time point are left out; the donor was told from shared clones.

The chain combines TRBV28 with TRBJ1-2, with D tentatively TRBD1 (5 bases). CDR1 and CDR2 (germline): MDHEN, SYDVKM. The CDR3 contains 15 residues. V dropped 6 bases and J dropped 7 bases, with 21 bases sitting between them. This chain's CDR3 is CASSDVRGPLGGYTF. CDR3 bases: TGTGCCAGCAGCGACGTGAGGGGTCCCCTTGGTGGCTACACCTTC.

The table lists this clonotype with a few counts. The rearrangement uses TRBV19 and TRBJ1-6; D is ambiguous. The V end was cut by 3 bases, the J end by 7 bases, with 4 bases between. This CDR3 has 12 amino acids. Germline CDR1 reads LNHDA; CDR2 reads SQIVND (reference sequence). CDR3 in DNA: TGTGCCAGTAGTATGGCCAATTCACCCCTCCACTTT. Translating it yields CASSMANSPLHF. The full variable domain, in which reference TRBV19 and TRBJ1-6 provide the parts outside the CDR3, is DGGITQSPKYLFRKEGQNVTLSCEQNLNHDAMYWYRQDPGQGLRLIYYSQIVNDFQKGDIAEGYSVSREKKESFPLTVTSAQKNPTAFYLCASSMANSPLHFGNGTRLTVT.

In regard to this clonotype: One end of the junction fails to match germline, which may point to a read error. The rearrangement links TRBV7-9 to TRBJ2-3; TRBD2 agrees at 11 bases. The CDR3 extends over 14 amino acids. CDR1 is SEHNR and CDR2 is FQNEAQ in the germline V gene (reference sequence). CDR3 residues: CASSIAGGPNTQYF. For the CDR3, the DNA is TGTGCCAGCAGCATAGCGGGGGGGCCAAATACGCAGTATTTT. Filled out from reference TRBV7-9 and TRBJ2-3, the complete variable domain reads DTGVSQNPRHKITKRGQNVTFRCDPISEHNRLYWYRQTLGQGPEFLTYFQNEAQLEKSRLLSDRFSAERPKGSFSTLEIQRTEQGDSAMYLCASSIAGGPNTQYFGPGTRLTVL.

This clonotype appeared a few times. The gene calls are TRBV7-2 and TRBJ2-1, with 8 bases fitting TRBD2. In germline, CDR1 is SGHTA, CDR2 FQGNSA. The CDR3 sequence is 15 residues long. With 5 bases clipped from V and 5 bases from J, the junction kept 8 bases outside the gene matches. The CDR3 protein is CASSQAGRANNEQFF. DNA of the CDR3: TGTGCCAGCAGCCAAGCCGGGAGGGCCAACAATGAGCAGTTCTTC.

Concerning this clonotype itself: The germline gene is not matched at one end of the junction; a read error may be the cause. The chain uses TRBV7-6 and TRBJ2-7; D gene uncertain. The V gene's germline CDR1 is SGHVS and CDR2 FNYEAQ. The CDR3 has 14 amino acids. The CDR3 sequence is CASGLSATPYEQYF. The CDR3 DNA reads as TGTGCCAGCGGCTTAAGTGCGACCCCCTACGAGCAGTACTTC.

This chain connects TRBV6-1 to TRBJ2-7, with 9 nucleotides matching TRBD1. Germline V gene lookup returns CDR1 MNHNS and CDR2 SASEGT. The ends lost 10 bases at V and 0 bases at J; junction bases unmatched: 10. The CDR3 has 15 residues. Here the CDR3 DNA reads TGTGCCACAGACGGGACAGGGCGAAACTCCTACGAGCAGTACTTC. The encoded protein is CATDGTGRNSYEQYF.

The chain employs TRBV5-1 and TRBJ1-4; D gene uncertain. Germline loops: CDR1 SGHRS, CDR2 YFSETQ. Trimming took off 0 bases at V and 1 base at J, with 4 bases between the two ends. The CDR3 is made up of 14 amino acids. The DNA for the CDR3 is TGCGCCAGCAGCTTGGGAGAAACTAATGAAAAACTGTTTTTT. This sequence encodes CASSLGETNEKLFF.

J is TRBJ1-4 and V is TRBV5-1; 10 bases match TRBD1. This CDR3 spans 14 amino acids. With V trimmed by 3 bases and J by 6 bases, 2 bases remained unmatched. The germline V gene encodes CDR1 SGHRS and CDR2 YFSETQ. CDR3 DNA: TGCGCCAGCAGCTCGGACAGGGGGGATGAAAAACTGTTTTTT. Its translation: CASSSDRGDEKLFF. The variable domain in full, with the rest retrieved from reference TRBV5-1 and TRBJ1-4, is KAGVTQTPRYLIKTRGQQVTLSCSPISGHRSVSWYQQTPGQGLQFLFEYFSETQRNKGNFPGRFSGRQFSNSRSEMNVSTLELGDSALYLCASSSDRGDEKLFFGSGTQLSVL.

The V call is TRBV24-1, the J call TRBJ2-5; the match to TRBD2 covers 15 bases. Looked up from germline, CDR1 is KGHDR and CDR2 is SFDVKD. The CDR3 is made up of 19 amino acids. The V segment lost 4 bases and the J segment 3 bases; nucleotides outside the gene matches: 11. For the CDR3, the DNA is TGTGCCACCAGTGACGATGGGACTAGCGGGAGGAGGCGCGAAGAGACCCAGTACTTC. This encodes CATSDDGTSGRRREETQYF.

In its sample, this clonotype was seen a few times. The chain recombines TRBV20-1 with TRBJ2-3, with D perhaps being TRBD1 or TRBD2 (5 bases each). The CDR3 is made up of 18 amino acids. The germline V gene encodes CDR1 DFQATT and CDR2 SNEGSKA (reference sequence). The V end was cut by 6 bases, the J end by 2 bases, with 27 bases between. CDR3 DNA sequence: TGCAGTGCCACCCCTCGGAGAGGGGTGGGTGCTCTCACAGATACGCAGTATTTT. Its translation: CSATPRRGVGALTDTQYF.

This clonotype was seen more than once but under ten times. The chain couples TRBV18 to TRBJ1-3, with D unclear. Germline V lookup: CDR1 KGHSH, CDR2 LQKENI. This CDR3 region has 16 residues. Trimming left V 1 base short and J 1 base short, with 11 bases between. CDR3 coding DNA: TGTGCCAGCTCACCACTAAGGCAACGTTCTGGAAACACCATATATTTT. Its translation is CASSPLRQRSGNTIYF.

This clonotype showed up many times. The genes are TRBV7-9 and TRBJ2-7, with TRBD2 matching 10 bases. In germline, CDR1 is SEHNR, CDR2 FQNEAQ (reference sequence). V was clipped by 2 bases and J by 4 bases; unmatched bases: 11. This CDR3 has 17 residues. In DNA, the CDR3 is TGTGCCAGCAGCTTAAGAGGACTAGCGGAGAGAGATTACGAGCAGTACTTC. It yields the protein CASSLRGLAERDYEQYF.

This clonotype was seen more than once but under ten times. The V and J genes are TRBV10-3 and TRBJ2-5; D may be TRBD2 (6 bases). Deletions cut 0 bases from V and 4 bases from J, with 15 bases between. Germline lookup yields CDR1 ENHRY and CDR2 SYGVKD. CDR3 length: 16 residues. CDR3 region: CAISESATVGGETQYF. The CDR3 DNA sequence: TGTGCCATCAGTGAGTCTGCGACGGTGGGGGGAGAGACCCAGTACTTC.

This clonotype was seen repeatedly, ten times or more. J is TRBJ2-3 and V is TRBV5-5; 9 nucleotides align to TRBD2. This CDR3 has 18 amino acids. From germline, CDR1 is SGHKS and CDR2 YYEKEE (reference sequence). The junction had 10 bases not matched to a gene; V was cut back by 1 base and J by 1 base. CDR3 loop: CASSLSPVAGARTDTQYF. The CDR3 DNA reads as TGTGCCAGCAGCTTGTCCCCTGTAGCGGGGGCCCGCACAGATACGCAGTATTTT.

The table lists this clonotype with many counts. The rearrangement joins TRBV7-8 to TRBJ2-7; 11 bases align to TRBD2. CDR1 is SGHVS, CDR2 FQNEAQ, per germline. CDR3 size: 15 residues. Losses at the gene ends were 1 base for V and 3 bases for J; bases not matched to a gene: 2. CDR3 sequence: CASSLGLAGIYEQYF. The CDR3, as DNA: TGTGCCAGCAGCTTAGGACTAGCGGGGATCTACGAGCAGTACTTC. Full variable domain (remainder filled in from reference TRBV7-8 and TRBJ2-7): GAGVSQSPRYKVAKRGQDVALRCDPISGHVSLFWYQQALGQGPEFLTYFQNEAQLDKSGLPSDRFFAERPEGSVSTLKIQRTQQEDSAVYLCASSLGLAGIYEQYFGPGTRLTVT.

This clonotype was counted only a few times. This chain joins TRBV27 and TRBJ1-5, with D maybe TRBD1 (5 bases). Trimming took off 0 bases at V and 1 base at J, with 7 bases between the two ends. Per germline, CDR1 MNHEY and CDR2 SMNVEV (reference sequence). The CDR3 consists of 15 residues. The CDR3 sequence is CASSLSTASNQPQHF. CDR3 DNA sequence: TGTGCCAGCAGTTTATCGACAGCCAGCAATCAGCCCCAGCATTTT.

The rearrangement joins TRBV24-1 to TRBJ1-2, with 9 bases lining up with TRBD1. CDR3 length: 15 residues. Trimming cost V 6 bases and J 2 bases; bases outside gene matches: 6. Germline CDR1 is KGHDR and CDR2 is SFDVKD. Here the CDR3 DNA reads TGTGCCACCAGTCTCGGGGGGACAGGGAACTATGGCTACACCTTC. It yields the protein CATSLGGTGNYGYTF.

This chain links TRBV7-9 with TRBJ2-5; tentative D call: TRBD1 (6 bases). The germline gives CDR1 SEHNR, CDR2 FQNEAQ (reference sequence). The CDR3 has 15 amino acids. Trimming took off 2 bases at V and 5 bases at J, with 15 bases between the two ends. Here the CDR3 DNA reads TGTGCCAGCAGCTTATGGTCAGGGGCGCAGGAGACCCAGTACTTC. Translated, it gives CASSLWSGAQETQYF.

This clonotype occurred a few times. The rearrangement links TRBV5-1 to TRBJ2-7; 8 bases match TRBD1. Germline assignment: CDR1 SGHRS and CDR2 YFSETQ. The CDR3 sequence is 14 residues long. The V gene end was trimmed by 5 bases and the J gene end by 1 base; junction bases not matched to a gene: 5. CDR3 residues: CASSRQGLSYEQYF. The CDR3, as DNA: TGCGCCAGCAGTAGACAGGGGCTATCCTACGAGCAGTACTTC.

The gene calls are TRBV12-3 or TRBV12-4 and TRBJ1-1, with 8 positions matching TRBD1. The CDR3 totals 15 residues. The V gene end was trimmed by 4 bases and the J gene end by 2 bases; junction bases not matched to a gene: 6. The CDR3 coding sequence is TGTGCCAGCAGTTCAGCTGACAGGGGAAACACTGAAGCTTTCTTT. It translates to CASSSADRGNTEAFF.

V is TRBV5-6 and J is TRBJ2-3; TRBD2 matches at 13 bases. Germline values: CDR1 SGHDT, CDR2 YYEEEE. This CDR3 has 15 amino acids. The V gene end was trimmed by 2 bases and the J gene end by 4 bases; junction bases not matched to a gene: 1. The CDR3 region has the DNA TGTGCCAGCAGCTTCGGACTAGCGGGGGCAGATACGCAGTATTTT. It is translated as CASSFGLAGADTQYF. Full variable domain (rest looked up from reference TRBV5-6 and TRBJ2-3): DAGVTQSPTHLIKTRGQQVTLRCSPKSGHDTVSWYQQALGQGPQFIFQYYEEEERQRGNFPDRFSGHQFPNYSSELNVNALLLGDSALYLCASSFGLAGADTQYFGPGTRLTVL.

The rearrangement uses TRBV4-2 and TRBJ2-5; 11 bases align to TRBD2. The CDR3 length is 17 residues. Germline CDR1 reads LGHNA; CDR2 reads YNFKEQ. J gave up 3 bases and V 1 base, and 7 bases lay outside the gene matches. DNA for the CDR3: TGTGCCAGCAGCCAAGTATCTAGCGGGAGGACAGAAGAGACCCAGTACTTC. Amino acid sequence: CASSQVSSGRTEETQYF.

This clonotype has more than one count but fewer than ten. The chain employs TRBV5-5 and TRBJ2-3; TRBD2 agrees at 14 bases. CDR3 length: 20 amino acids. Germline V gene data show CDR1 as SGHKS and CDR2 as YYEKEE (reference sequence). With V trimmed by 2 bases and J by 2 bases, 13 bases remained unmatched. In DNA form, the CDR3 reads TGTGCCAGCAGCTTTCAGCCGGGACTAGCGGGGGTAAACCCCACAGATACGCAGTATTTT. It specifies CASSFQPGLAGVNPTDTQYF.

A word on this clonotype: Mismatch with germline at one junction end may stem from a read error. In nucleotides, the CDR3 is TGTGCCAGTAGTATAGTAGGGACAGAACGGGGGTACCTCTTATTC. Its protein product is CASSIVGTERGYLLF. V gene TRBV19 combines with J gene TRBJ1-2; 7 nucleotides align to TRBD1. The germline V gene has CDR1 LNHDA and CDR2 SQIVND (reference sequence). The CDR3 loop spans 15 amino acids.

V usage is TRBV6-1 and J usage is TRBJ2-6, with D unclear. Germline V gives CDR1 MNHNS, CDR2 SASEGT. V lost 1 base, J lost 3 bases, and 4 bases lay in between. The CDR3 is made up of 14 amino acids. The CDR3, as DNA: TGTGCCAGCAGTGAAGTTGGTGGGGCCAACGTCCTGACTTTC. The encoded protein is CASSEVGGANVLTF.

This clonotype was counted only a few times. J is TRBJ2-7 and V is TRBV5-1, with D perhaps being TRBD1 or TRBD2 (7 bases each). V dropped 3 bases and J dropped 2 bases, with 15 bases sitting between them. Germline CDR1 reads SGHRS; CDR2 reads YFSETQ. The CDR3 loop spans 15 amino acids. The CDR3: CASSSTSGGAYEQYF. The CDR3 DNA reads as TGCGCCAGCAGCTCGACTTCAGGGGGGGCCTACGAGCAGTACTTC.

This clonotype showed up just a few times. The chain joins TRBV30 to TRBJ1-3, with no clear D. The germline V gene encodes CDR1 GTSNPN and CDR2 SVGIG (reference sequence). The CDR3 totals 13 residues. Trimming cost V 6 bases and J 4 bases, with 13 bases left between them. The CDR3 sequence is CACPAGPGNTIYF. The DNA for the CDR3 is TGTGCCTGTCCCGCGGGCCCCGGAAACACCATATATTTT.

The genes are TRBV29-1 and TRBJ2-3; D perhaps matches TRBD1 (6 bases). CDR3 size: 14 residues. CDR1 and CDR2 from the germline V gene are SQVTM and ANQGSEA. Trimming pared 1 base from V and 4 bases from J, leaving 12 bases between. The CDR3 DNA sequence: TGCAGCGTTGAAGGCAGGGGTGCGCCAGATACGCAGTATTTT. This translates into CSVEGRGAPDTQYF.

This chain uses TRBV6-5 with TRBJ2-3; 16 bases fit TRBD2. From germline, CDR1 is MNHEY and CDR2 SVGAGI. The CDR3 sequence is 15 residues long. J lost 8 bases, V lost 4 bases, and 3 bases had no gene match. CDR3 bases: TGTGCCAGCAGTTCGGGACTAGCGGGGGGGCGTACGCAGTATTTT. This translates into CASSSGLAGGRTQYF.

The chain is built from TRBV2 and TRBJ1-4, with a tentative D call TRBD1 (5 bases). Per the germline V gene, CDR1 is SNHLY and CDR2 is FYNNEI. The length of the CDR3 is 15 residues. Between the trimmed V and J ends, which lost 1 base and 4 bases, there was a span of 10 bases. This CDR3 is CASSEDGARNEKLFF. Written as DNA, the CDR3 is TGTGCCAGCAGTGAAGATGGGGCCCGTAATGAAAAACTGTTTTTT.